This entry lists 31 T cell receptor beta chains sequenced from one sample in a study of blood T cell repertoires in COVID-19. Some clones are missing from TCRdb's copy, which holds only in-frame ones; the method was immunoSEQ multiplex PCR. The sample has around 120,000 clones, 88% seen once. Sequenced material: peripheral blood. All receptors derive from a human donor in a cohort sampled during active COVID-19.

The genes are TRBV4-2 and TRBJ2-7; D unclear. The germline CDR1 and CDR2 sequences are LGHNA and YNFKEQ. The CDR3 consists of 14 residues. Trimming removed 0 bases at V and 3 bases at J, with 9 bases between. The DNA of the CDR3 is TGTGCCAGCAGCCAAGATCACAGCTACTACGAGCAGTACTTC. Encoded protein: CASSQDHSYYEQYF.

V is TRBV28 and J is TRBJ2-1, with 8 bases identical to TRBD2. The CDR3 totals 14 residues. The germline gives CDR1 MDHEN, CDR2 SYDVKM. V was pared by 2 bases and J by 4 bases, with 1 base of the junction left unmatched. The CDR3 spells CASSLSGGYNEQFF. CDR3 bases: TGTGCCAGCAGTTTAAGCGGGGGATACAATGAGCAGTTCTTC. Supplemented by reference TRBV28 and TRBJ2-1, the full variable domain reads DVKVTQSSRYLVKRTGEKVFLECVQDMDHENMFWYRQDPGLGLRLIYFSYDVKMKEKGDIPEGYSVSREKKERFSLILESASTNQTSMYLCASSLSGGYNEQFFGPGTRLTVL.

The rearrangement links TRBV4-2 to TRBJ1-1; 9 bases align to TRBD1. Trimming took 0 bases from V and 1 from J; bases not matched to a gene: 6. The CDR3 totals 17 residues. Germline CDR1 LGHNA, CDR2 YNFKEQ. The CDR3 sequence: CASSQDRPGQGNTEAFF. The CDR3 nucleotides are TGTGCCAGCAGCCAAGATCGTCCGGGACAGGGGAACACTGAAGCTTTCTTT.

The V gene is TRBV28, the J gene TRBJ2-4; 9 bases match TRBD2. V lost 7 bases, J lost 6 bases, and 16 bases stayed unmatched. Looked up from germline, CDR1 is MDHEN and CDR2 is SYDVKM. The CDR3 is 17 residues long. CDR3 nucleotide sequence: TGTGCCAGCACCTCAACGGAATCGGGACTAGCAGTAAACATTCAGTACTTC. Its translation is CASTSTESGLAVNIQYF. Variable domain in full (rest from reference TRBV28 and TRBJ2-4): DVKVTQSSRYLVKRTGEKVFLECVQDMDHENMFWYRQDPGLGLRLIYFSYDVKMKEKGDIPEGYSVSREKKERFSLILESASTNQTSMYLCASTSTESGLAVNIQYFGAGTRLSVL.

J is TRBJ2-1 and V is TRBV4-1, with 9 bases lining up with TRBD2. CDR1 is MGHRA and CDR2 is YSYEKL in the germline V gene. Trimming took 0 bases from V and 2 from J; bases not matched to a gene: 5. This CDR3 spans 17 amino acids. The CDR3 sequence is CASSQDWAGGPYNEQFF. As DNA, the CDR3 is TGCGCCAGCAGCCAAGATTGGGCGGGGGGGCCCTACAATGAGCAGTTCTTC.

This clone was counted a single time. The rearrangement uses TRBV7-6 and TRBJ1-6; D remains ambiguous. Germline CDR1 reads SGHVS; CDR2 reads FNYEAQ. V was cut by 5 bases and J by 2 bases, with 13 bases left in between. CDR3 size: 16 residues. The CDR3 sequence: CASSHSAGPYNSPLHF. The CDR3 coding sequence is TGTGCCAGCAGCCACTCGGCAGGCCCCTATAATTCACCCCTCCACTTT.

The chain links TRBV11-2 to TRBJ1-4; perhaps TRBD1 as D (5 bases). CDR3 length: 14 amino acids. The V gene's germline CDR1 is SGHAT and CDR2 FQNNGV. The germline V and J ends were trimmed by 1 base and 7 bases, with 10 bases remaining between them. In DNA, the CDR3 is TGTGCCAGCAGCTTAGGTCAGGGTGGTGAAAAACTGTTTTTT. It encodes CASSLGQGGEKLFF.

The CDR3 loop is CASSPSGADTQYF. CDR3 nucleotide sequence: TGTGCCAGCTCACCCAGCGGGGCCGATACGCAGTATTTT. V usage is TRBV18 and J usage is TRBJ2-3; 7 nucleotides match TRBD2. Germline CDR1 is KGHSH and CDR2 is LQKENI. CDR3 length equals 13 residues. J gave up 6 bases and V 3 bases, and 3 bases lay outside the gene matches.

Comment on this clone: Other DNA sequences in this specimen translate into the identical CDR3. The genes are TRBV27 and TRBJ1-5; D gene ambiguous. From germline, CDR1 is MNHEY and CDR2 SMNVEV (reference sequence). There are 13 residues in the CDR3. The V gene lost 0 bases and the J gene lost 6 bases, with 6 bases spanning the gap. This CDR3 is CASSLSGVQPQHF. CDR3 in DNA: TGTGCCAGCAGTTTATCGGGAGTTCAGCCCCAGCATTTT.

This rearrangement joins TRBV15 to TRBJ2-7; 12 bases fit TRBD1. Looked up from germline, CDR1 is LNHNV and CDR2 is YYDKDF (reference sequence). The trim removed 7 bases at V and 5 bases at J, leaving 6 bases unmatched. This CDR3 comprises 14 residues. CDR3 sequence: CATTPGQGADEQYF. CDR3 DNA: TGTGCCACCACCCCGGGACAGGGGGCTGACGAGCAGTACTTC.

The chain combines TRBV19 with TRBJ2-1; 8 nucleotides line up with TRBD2. The germline V gene has CDR1 LNHDA and CDR2 SQIVND (reference sequence). With V trimmed by 9 bases and J by 4 bases, 11 bases remained unmatched. This CDR3 is 15 amino acids long. CDR3 protein: CASSKDGRDYNEQFF. CDR3 DNA: TGTGCCAGCTCGAAGGACGGGAGGGATTACAATGAGCAGTTCTTC.

The chain links TRBV5-4 to TRBJ2-7; 9 nucleotides align to TRBD1. J was trimmed by 2 bases and V by 4 bases; bases with no gene match: 1. The length of the CDR3 is 13 residues. CDR1 and CDR2 (germline): SGHNT, YYREEE (reference sequence). This CDR3 reads CASSRQGAYEQYF. The CDR3 DNA is TGTGCCAGCAGCCGACAGGGGGCCTACGAGCAGTACTTC. The variable domain in full, with the rest retrieved from reference TRBV5-4 and TRBJ2-7, is ETGVTQSPTHLIKTRGQQVTLRCSSQSGHNTVSWYQQALGQGPQFIFQYYREEENGRGNFPPRFSGLQFPNYSSELNVNALELDDSALYLCASSRQGAYEQYFGPGTRLTVT.

This chain connects TRBV5-4 to TRBJ2-3; weak D call: TRBD1 (6 bases). CDR3 length: 13 residues. Trimming took 5 bases from V and 0 from J, leaving 7 bases between them. Germline V gene sequence: CDR1 SGHNT, CDR2 YYREEE (reference sequence). The DNA for the CDR3 is TGTGCCAGCAGGGACAGTAGCACAGATACGCAGTATTTT. Amino acids: CASRDSSTDTQYF.

This chain links TRBV29-1 with TRBJ1-1; D gene ambiguous. Trimming shortened V by 6 bases and J by 7 bases, and 9 bases separated the two germline ends. CDR1 is SQVTM, CDR2 ANQGSEA, per germline. CDR3 length equals 10 residues. This CDR3 reads CSVGGNEAFF. The CDR3 coding sequence is TGCAGCGTAGGAGGGAATGAAGCTTTCTTT.

The rearrangement joins TRBV6-5 to TRBJ2-7; 9 nucleotides line up with TRBD2. The germline V gene has CDR1 MNHEY and CDR2 SVGAGI. V shed 10 bases and J 2 bases; nucleotides not matched to a gene: 9. The CDR3 runs 14 residues. The CDR3, as DNA: TGTGCCATATCAAAGACTAGCGGACCCTACGAGCAGTACTTC. Its protein is CAISKTSGPYEQYF.

The rearrangement links TRBV5-4 to TRBJ1-2; 7 bases map to TRBD1. J gave up 4 bases and V 1 base, and 1 base lay outside the gene matches. The germline gives CDR1 SGHNT, CDR2 YYREEE (reference sequence). CDR3 length equals 13 residues. The CDR3: CASSLRTGYGYTF. CDR3 DNA: TGTGCCAGCAGCTTGAGGACAGGCTATGGCTACACCTTC.

This clone was detected only a few times. The V gene is TRBV3-1 (or the pseudogene TRBV3-2), the J gene TRBJ2-1; D is perhaps TRBD1 (5 bases). CDR3 size: 16 residues. Germline CDR1 and CDR2: LGHDT and YNNKEL (reference sequence). V was clipped by 0 bases and J by 0 bases, with 9 bases between them. The CDR3 loop is CASSQDYRSSYNEQFF. The CDR3 bases are TGTGCCAGCAGCCAAGATTACAGGAGCTCCTACAATGAGCAGTTCTTC.

The chain joins TRBV6-5 to TRBJ2-5, with 8 bases matching TRBD2. The CDR3 loop spans 14 amino acids. In germline, CDR1 is MNHEY, CDR2 SVGAGI. Trimming removed 6 bases from V and 5 bases from J; junction bases left unmatched: 8. CDR3: CASSLTGGHETQYF. The CDR3 DNA is TGTGCCAGCAGCCTCACGGGGGGGCATGAGACCCAGTACTTC.

The chain has TRBV11-2 and TRBJ2-7; TRBD2 matches at 10 bases. Germline V gene lookup returns CDR1 SGHAT and CDR2 FQNNGV. The CDR3 totals 14 residues. The V segment lost 2 bases and the J segment 6 bases; nucleotides outside the gene matches: 4. CDR3 bases: TGTGCCAGCAGCTTAAAAGCGGGAGGGATCGAGCAGTACTTC. Translated, it gives CASSLKAGGIEQYF.

V usage is TRBV5-4 and J usage is TRBJ2-1, with 9 nucleotides matching TRBD1. The CDR3 is made up of 16 amino acids. J lost 1 base, V lost 6 bases, and 8 bases had no gene match. CDR1 is SGHNT, CDR2 YYREEE, per germline (reference sequence). The CDR3 sequence: CASNPLQGASYNEQFF. In nucleotides, the CDR3 is TGTGCCAGCAACCCCCTACAGGGGGCATCCTACAATGAGCAGTTCTTC.

The chain employs TRBV5-6 and TRBJ2-5; TRBD2 agrees at 10 bases. V was clipped by 1 base and J by 4 bases; unmatched bases: 7. Germline lookup yields CDR1 SGHDT and CDR2 YYEEEE. CDR3 length: 16 residues. The CDR3 bases are TGTGCCAGCAGCTTGATGGCTAGCGGGGGCTTAGAGACCCAGTACTTC. Translating it yields CASSLMASGGLETQYF.

The chain links TRBV27 to TRBJ2-3; TRBD2 aligns across 11 bases. The CDR3 sequence is 18 residues long. The ends lost 7 bases at V and 0 bases at J; junction bases unmatched: 12. CDR1 and CDR2 (germline): MNHEY, SMNVEV (reference sequence). The CDR3 bases are TGTGCCAGCACCGCCGTAGGTAGCGGGGGGGCTAGCACAGATACGCAGTATTTT. It encodes CASTAVGSGGASTDTQYF.

Here the CDR3 reads CASSQGDSRYSGANVLTF. Written as DNA, the CDR3 is TGTGCCAGCAGCCAAGGGGACAGCCGTTACTCTGGGGCCAACGTCCTGACTTTC. The chain is built from TRBV7-9 and TRBJ2-6; TRBD1 aligns across 7 bases. The CDR3 contains 18 residues. The V gene end was trimmed by 5 bases and the J gene end by 0 bases; junction bases not matched to a gene: 10. Germline values: CDR1 SEHNR, CDR2 FQNEAQ (reference sequence).

CDR3: CASSQGSGGSPYEQYF. Here the CDR3 DNA reads TGCGCCAGCAGCCAGGGAAGTGGCGGGAGCCCCTACGAGCAGTACTTC. The chain joins TRBV4-1 to TRBJ2-7; 7 bases align to TRBD2. The germline V gene encodes CDR1 MGHRA and CDR2 YSYEKL. The length of the CDR3 is 16 residues. Losses at the gene ends were 3 bases for V and 2 bases for J; bases not matched to a gene: 10.

V and J are TRBV3-1 (or the pseudogene TRBV3-2) and TRBJ2-5, with TRBD1 matching over 9 bases. The CDR3 consists of 16 residues. Looked up from germline, CDR1 is LGHDT and CDR2 is YNNKEL (reference sequence). V dropped 2 bases and J dropped 4; count of bases not matched to a gene: 8. CDR3 loop: CASSQLGQGRGETQYF. The CDR3 region has the DNA TGTGCCAGCAGCCAACTGGGACAGGGAAGAGGAGAGACCCAGTACTTC.

The chain employs TRBV28 and TRBJ2-1; TRBD1 matches 10 bases. CDR3 length: 16 amino acids. V trimming: 5 bases; J trimming: 6 bases; junction bases outside the gene matches: 10. Germline V gene lookup returns CDR1 MDHEN and CDR2 SYDVKM. The CDR3 sequence: CASSPTGTGAFNEQFF. CDR3 coding DNA: TGTGCCAGCAGTCCCACCGGGACAGGGGCGTTCAATGAGCAGTTCTTC. The whole variable domain, remainder taken from reference TRBV28 and TRBJ2-1, is DVKVTQSSRYLVKRTGEKVFLECVQDMDHENMFWYRQDPGLGLRLIYFSYDVKMKEKGDIPEGYSVSREKKERFSLILESASTNQTSMYLCASSPTGTGAFNEQFFGPGTRLTVL.

The rearrangement uses TRBV5-6 and TRBJ2-2, with 9 bases that match TRBD1. Per the germline V gene, CDR1 is SGHDT and CDR2 is YYEEEE. J was trimmed by 6 bases and V by 3 bases; bases with no gene match: 9. The CDR3 sequence is 16 residues long. The CDR3 coding sequence is TGTGCCAGCAGCTCGGTTGGGACAGGGACCGCCGGGGAGCTGTTTTTT. It translates to CASSSVGTGTAGELFF.

The chain links TRBV6-2 or TRBV6-3 to TRBJ1-2; the match to TRBD1 covers 9 bases. CDR3 length: 15 amino acids. V gave up 0 bases and J gave up 8 bases; unmatched junction bases: 7. Germline-derived CDR1 and CDR2 are MNHEY and SVGEGT. The CDR3 loop is CASSYSSGTGYGYTF. The CDR3 DNA reads TGTGCCAGCAGTTACTCGAGTGGGACAGGGTACGGCTACACCTTC.

The CDR3 reads CASSPSEDYGYTF. Written as DNA, the CDR3 is TGTGCCAGCAGCCCCAGTGAAGACTATGGCTACACCTTC. This sequence joins TRBV5-4 and TRBJ1-2; no definite D call. From germline, CDR1 is SGHNT and CDR2 YYREEE (reference sequence). Between the trimmed V and J ends, which lost 4 bases and 3 bases, there was a span of 10 bases. The CDR3 has 13 amino acids.

This chain's CDR3 is CASSPLARVETQYF. The CDR3 bases are TGTGCCAGCAGTCCGCTTGCTCGGGTGGAGACCCAGTACTTC. V and J are TRBV6-5 and TRBJ2-5; D gene ambiguous. The CDR3 is 14 residues long. Germline V gene data show CDR1 as MNHEY and CDR2 as SVGAGI. V lost 5 bases and J 5 bases, leaving 15 bases between the germline ends.

V is TRBV2 and J is TRBJ2-3; no reliable D call. Germline-derived CDR1 and CDR2 are SNHLY and FYNNEI. There are 11 residues in the CDR3. Trimming shortened V by 8 bases and J by 6 bases, and 9 bases separated the two germline ends. This CDR3 reads CASQAGDTQYF. The CDR3 nucleotides are TGTGCCAGCCAGGCAGGTGATACGCAGTATTTT.